These 6 T cell receptor beta chains originate from one sample sequenced in a study of cytomegalovirus exposure and HLA in healthy donors. Amplification used 60 Vbeta primers and 13 Jbeta primers. Clones were sequenced by immunoSEQ multiplex PCR, and TCRdb holds only the in-frame ones, with some missing. This table holds about 180,000 clones, around 75% found once. Sequenced sample: PBMCs. These receptors all come from a male donor in good health and CMV-seronegative.

This clone was recorded at least ten times. The chain uses TRBV6-1 and TRBJ2-6, with unresolved D. This CDR3 region has 15 residues. V lost 2 bases, J lost 0 bases, and 5 bases lay in between. CDR1 is MNHNS and CDR2 is SASEGT in the germline V gene. The CDR3 spells CASSETSSGANVLTF. As DNA, the CDR3 is TGTGCCAGCAGTGAAACGAGCTCTGGGGCCAACGTCCTGACTTTC.

This chain connects TRBV7-2 to TRBJ2-7; TRBD2 agrees at 9 bases. This CDR3 has 15 residues. Germline-derived CDR1 and CDR2 are SGHTA and FQGNSA. After removal of 6 bases from V and 3 bases from J, the junction contained 9 bases not matched to a gene. The CDR3 region has the DNA TGTGCCAGCAGGGACCAAGGACTAGCGTTCTACGAGCAGTACTTC. It translates to CASRDQGLAFYEQYF.

The table lists this clone with a few counts. The genes are TRBV27 and TRBJ2-1; 10 bases line up with TRBD2. With 3 bases clipped from V and 3 bases from J, the junction kept 2 bases outside the gene matches. This CDR3 region has 15 residues. Germline loops: CDR1 MNHEY, CDR2 SMNVEV (reference sequence). The CDR3 DNA reads TGTGCCAGCAGTTTGGGACTAGCGATCTACAATGAGCAGTTCTTC. As protein: CASSLGLAIYNEQFF.

V and J are TRBV28 and TRBJ2-5, with D perhaps TRBD2 (6 bases). TRBJ2-7 matches the DNA end more closely, so the J call is doubtful. This CDR3 comprises 12 residues. CDR1 and CDR2 (germline): MDHEN, SYDVKM. The DNA for the CDR3 is TGTGCCAGCAAGGAGGGAGATTACGAGCAGTACTTC. Protein: CASKEGDYEQYF.

The chain links TRBV30 to TRBJ1-6, with no clear D. Per the germline V gene, CDR1 is GTSNPN and CDR2 is SVGIG (reference sequence). V was trimmed by 2 bases and J by 13 bases, leaving 12 bases between them. This CDR3 region has 12 residues. CDR3 in DNA: TGTGCCTGGAGTTATCCGGGAGTCCCCCTCCACTTT. Amino acid sequence: CAWSYPGVPLHF.

The rearrangement links TRBV6-5 to TRBJ1-1; TRBD1 might be the D (5 bases). This CDR3 is 14 amino acids long. Germline CDR1 and CDR2: MNHEY and SVGAGI. V was shortened by 6 bases and J by 5 bases, with 16 bases between the two germline ends. In DNA form, the CDR3 reads TGTGCCAGCAGATTTCTTGGGGGGAGAACTGAAGCTTTCTTT. It translates to CASRFLGGRTEAFF.